Within the sample, the clone carrying this T cell receptor beta chain is medium-sized (0.01 to 0.1%). Its specificity is not known. The CDR3 length is 13 residues. V was pared by 3 bases and J by 7 bases, with 13 bases between. Germline CDR1 is SNHLY and CDR2 is FYNNEI. This entry is derived from a study of spatial heterogeneity in lung cancer. Study details: Matched bulk RNA-seq yielded a T cell transcriptional module score. Counts of TCR transcripts in tumor regions correlated strongly with that score.

Regarding time point: sample taken at primary tumor resection. The authors sequenced whole RNA from tumor, nontumor lung or frozen PBMC without sorting. Every TCR cDNA molecule carried a tag that served as a unique molecular identifier. Via MiXCR, TCRdb re-called the 5' RACE reads, giving one row per CDR3 protein. The table has some 9,500 distinct CDR3 sequences, 13% to 15% seen once. Study-wide findings and caveats: It was found that expanded intratumoral alpha and beta TCR counts tracked tumor mutation counts. Tracking of ubiquitous and regional nonsynonymous mutations by counts of ubiquitous and regional expanded TCRs, respectively, was seen.

This rearrangement joins TRBV2 to TRBJ2-7, with a tentative D call TRBD1 (6 bases). This clonotype originated in a male donor with early-stage non-small cell lung cancer. The sample was lung tumor tissue, taken at surgery. For the CDR3, the DNA is TGTGCCAGCAGTGAGCAGGGGCTGGGAGAGCAGTACTTC. This translates into CASSEQGLGEQYF.